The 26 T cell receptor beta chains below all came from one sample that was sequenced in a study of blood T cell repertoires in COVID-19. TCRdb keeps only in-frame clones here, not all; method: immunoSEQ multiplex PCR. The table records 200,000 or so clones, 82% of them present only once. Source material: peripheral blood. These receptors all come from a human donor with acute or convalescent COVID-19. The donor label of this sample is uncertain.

The CDR3: CSVSDGTGNYGYTF. CDR3 DNA: TGCAGCGTTTCTGACGGGACAGGGAACTATGGCTACACCTTC. The chain carries TRBV29-1 and TRBJ1-2; 9 nucleotides align to TRBD1. The CDR3 has 14 residues. Looked up from germline, CDR1 is SQVTM and CDR2 is ANQGSEA. Trimming cost V 5 bases and J 2 bases; bases outside gene matches: 6.

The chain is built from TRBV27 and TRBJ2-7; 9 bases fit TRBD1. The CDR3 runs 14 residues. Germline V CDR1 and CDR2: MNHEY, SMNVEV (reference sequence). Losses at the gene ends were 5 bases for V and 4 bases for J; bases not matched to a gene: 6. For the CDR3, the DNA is TGTGCCAGCAGTCTTTCCGGGACAGGGTACGAGCAGTACTTC. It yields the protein CASSLSGTGYEQYF.

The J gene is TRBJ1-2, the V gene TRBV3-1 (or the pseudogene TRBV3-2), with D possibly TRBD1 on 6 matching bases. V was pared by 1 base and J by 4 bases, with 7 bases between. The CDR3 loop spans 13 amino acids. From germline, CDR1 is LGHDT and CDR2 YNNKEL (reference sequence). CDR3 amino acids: CASSQAGAYGYTF. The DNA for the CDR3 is TGTGCCAGCAGCCAAGCAGGGGCCTATGGCTACACCTTC.

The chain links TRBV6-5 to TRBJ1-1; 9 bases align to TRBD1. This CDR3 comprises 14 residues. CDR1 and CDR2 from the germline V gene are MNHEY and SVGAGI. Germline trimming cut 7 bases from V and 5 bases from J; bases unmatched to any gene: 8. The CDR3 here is CASKPTGGVTEAFF. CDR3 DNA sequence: TGTGCCAGCAAACCGACAGGGGGGGTTACTGAAGCTTTCTTT.

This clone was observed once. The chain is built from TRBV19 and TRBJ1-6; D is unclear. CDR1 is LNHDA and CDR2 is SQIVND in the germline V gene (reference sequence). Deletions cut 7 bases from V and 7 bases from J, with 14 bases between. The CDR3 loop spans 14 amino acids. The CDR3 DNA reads TGTGCCAGTACCGCCCTCGCCGGGAATTCACCCCTCCACTTT. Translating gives CASTALAGNSPLHF.

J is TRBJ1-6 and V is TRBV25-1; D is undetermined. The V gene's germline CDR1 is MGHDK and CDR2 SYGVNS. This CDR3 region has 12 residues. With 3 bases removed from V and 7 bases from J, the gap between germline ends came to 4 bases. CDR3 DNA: TGTGCCAGCAGTGACCAAAATTCACCCCTCCACTTT. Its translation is CASSDQNSPLHF.

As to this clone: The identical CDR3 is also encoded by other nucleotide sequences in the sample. The CDR3 region has the DNA TGTGCCACCAGTGATCCGACAGTTAACTATGGCTACACCTTC. Residues: CATSDPTVNYGYTF. The chain recombines TRBV24-1 with TRBJ1-2, with TRBD1 as a possible D gene (5 bases). From germline, CDR1 is KGHDR and CDR2 SFDVKD. Trimming shortened V by 3 bases and J by 1 base, and 8 bases separated the two germline ends. The CDR3 has 14 amino acids.

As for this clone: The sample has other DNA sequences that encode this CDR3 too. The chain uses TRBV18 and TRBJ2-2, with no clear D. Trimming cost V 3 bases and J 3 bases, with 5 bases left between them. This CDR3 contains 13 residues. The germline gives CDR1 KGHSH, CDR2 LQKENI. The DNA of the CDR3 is TGTGCCAGCTCACCTTCGGACACCGGGGAGCTGTTTTTT. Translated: CASSPSDTGELFF.

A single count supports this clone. The CDR3 spells CASTPRPGVGEQYF. In DNA form, the CDR3 reads TGTGCCAGCACCCCCCGCCCGGGGGTGGGCGAGCAGTACTTC. The rearrangement uses TRBV9 and TRBJ2-7, with D maybe TRBD2 (6 bases). V gave up 6 bases and J gave up 6 bases, with 19 bases separating them. Looked up from germline, CDR1 is SGDLS and CDR2 is YYNGEE. The CDR3 sequence is 14 residues long.

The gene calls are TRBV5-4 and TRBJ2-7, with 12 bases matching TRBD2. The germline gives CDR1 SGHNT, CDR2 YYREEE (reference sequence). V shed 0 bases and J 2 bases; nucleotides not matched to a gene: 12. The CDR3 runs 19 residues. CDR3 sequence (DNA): TGTGCCAGCAGCTTGGGACTAGCGGGAGTCGGTTCCCCTCCCTACGAGCAGTACTTC. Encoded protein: CASSLGLAGVGSPPYEQYF.

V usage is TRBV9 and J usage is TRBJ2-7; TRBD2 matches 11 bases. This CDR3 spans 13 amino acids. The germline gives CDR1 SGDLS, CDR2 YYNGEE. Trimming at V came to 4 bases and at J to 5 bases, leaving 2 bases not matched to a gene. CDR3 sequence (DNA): TGTGCCAGCAGCCGACTAGCGGGAAACGAGCAGTACTTC. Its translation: CASSRLAGNEQYF. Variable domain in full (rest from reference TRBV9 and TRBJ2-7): DSGVTQTPKHLITATGQRVTLRCSPRSGDLSVYWYQQSLDQGLQFLIQYYNGEERAKGNILERFSAQQFPDLHSELNLSSLELGDSALYFCASSRLAGNEQYFGPGTRLTVT.

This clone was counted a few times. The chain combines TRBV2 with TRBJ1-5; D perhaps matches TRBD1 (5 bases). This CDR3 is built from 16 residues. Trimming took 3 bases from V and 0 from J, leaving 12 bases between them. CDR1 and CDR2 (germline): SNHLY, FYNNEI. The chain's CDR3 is CASSDGVGGSNQPQHF. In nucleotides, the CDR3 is TGTGCCAGCAGTGATGGGGTCGGGGGTAGCAATCAGCCCCAGCATTTT. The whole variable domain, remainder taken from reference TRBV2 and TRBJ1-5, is EPEVTQTPSHQVTQMGQEVILRCVPISNHLYFYWYRQILGQKVEFLVSFYNNEISEKSEIFDDQFSVERPDGSNFTLKIRSTKLEDSAMYFCASSDGVGGSNQPQHFGDGTRLSIL.

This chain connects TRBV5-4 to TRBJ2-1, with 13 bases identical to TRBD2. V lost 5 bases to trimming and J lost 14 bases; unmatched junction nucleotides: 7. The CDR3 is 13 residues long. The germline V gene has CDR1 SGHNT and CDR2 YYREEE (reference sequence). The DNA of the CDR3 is TGTGCCAGCAGGACGGGACTAGCGGGGACGGAGTTCTTC. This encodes CASRTGLAGTEFF.

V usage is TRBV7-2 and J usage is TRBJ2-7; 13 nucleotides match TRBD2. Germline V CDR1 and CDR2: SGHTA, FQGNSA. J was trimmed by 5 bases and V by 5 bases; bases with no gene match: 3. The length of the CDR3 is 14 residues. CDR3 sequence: CASSPGLAGNEQYF. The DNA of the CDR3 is TGTGCCAGCAGCCCGGGACTAGCGGGGAACGAGCAGTACTTC.

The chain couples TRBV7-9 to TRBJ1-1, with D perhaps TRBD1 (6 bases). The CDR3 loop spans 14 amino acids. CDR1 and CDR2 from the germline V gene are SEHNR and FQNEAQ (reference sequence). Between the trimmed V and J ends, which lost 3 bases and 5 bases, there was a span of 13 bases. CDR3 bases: TGTGCCAGCAGCTTGACCACAGGGCGGACTGAAGCTTTCTTT. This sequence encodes CASSLTTGRTEAFF.

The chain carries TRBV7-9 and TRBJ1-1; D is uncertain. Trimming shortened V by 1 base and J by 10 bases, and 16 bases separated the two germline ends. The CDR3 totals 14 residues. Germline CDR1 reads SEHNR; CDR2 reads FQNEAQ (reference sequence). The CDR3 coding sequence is TGTGCCAGCAGCTTAGAGGAGGCTGTTGGGGTAGCTTTCTTT. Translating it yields CASSLEEAVGVAFF.

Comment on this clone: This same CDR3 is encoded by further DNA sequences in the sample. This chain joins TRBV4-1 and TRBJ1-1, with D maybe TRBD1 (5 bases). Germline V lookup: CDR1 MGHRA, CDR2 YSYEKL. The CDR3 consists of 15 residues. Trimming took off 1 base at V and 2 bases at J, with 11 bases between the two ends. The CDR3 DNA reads TGCGCCAGCAGCCAAGGAGGCAGGGTCAACACTGAAGCTTTCTTT. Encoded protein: CASSQGGRVNTEAFF.

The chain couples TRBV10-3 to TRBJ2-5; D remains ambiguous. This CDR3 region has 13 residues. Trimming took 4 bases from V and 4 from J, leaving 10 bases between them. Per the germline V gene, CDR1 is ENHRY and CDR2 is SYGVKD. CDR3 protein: CAISVASLETQYF. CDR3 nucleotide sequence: TGTGCCATCAGTGTAGCTAGTTTAGAGACCCAGTACTTC.

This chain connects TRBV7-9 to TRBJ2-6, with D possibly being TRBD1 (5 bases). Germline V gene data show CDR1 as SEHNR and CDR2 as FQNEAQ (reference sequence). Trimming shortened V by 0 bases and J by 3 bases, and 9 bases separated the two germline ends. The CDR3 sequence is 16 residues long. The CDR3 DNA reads TGTGCCAGCAGCTTAGCAAGGGGCGGTGGGGCCAACGTCCTGACTTTC. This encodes CASSLARGGGANVLTF.

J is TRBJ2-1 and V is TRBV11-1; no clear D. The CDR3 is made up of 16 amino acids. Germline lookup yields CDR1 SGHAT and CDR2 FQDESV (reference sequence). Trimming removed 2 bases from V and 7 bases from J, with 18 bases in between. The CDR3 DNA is TGTGCCAGCAGCTTATTACCCCGTGTGGGCGTTAATGAGCAGTTCTTC. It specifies CASSLLPRVGVNEQFF.

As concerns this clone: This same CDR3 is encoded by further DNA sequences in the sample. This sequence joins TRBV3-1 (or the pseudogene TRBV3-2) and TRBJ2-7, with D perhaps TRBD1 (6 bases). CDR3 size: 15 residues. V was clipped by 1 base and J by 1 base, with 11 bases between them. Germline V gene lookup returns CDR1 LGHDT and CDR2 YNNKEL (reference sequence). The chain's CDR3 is CASSQGRQGSYEQYF. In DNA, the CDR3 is TGTGCCAGCAGCCAAGGTCGGCAGGGGTCCTACGAGCAGTACTTC.

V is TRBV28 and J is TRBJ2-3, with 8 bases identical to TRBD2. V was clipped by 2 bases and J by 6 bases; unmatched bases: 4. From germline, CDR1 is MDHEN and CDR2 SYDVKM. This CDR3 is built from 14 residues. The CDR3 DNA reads TGTGCCAGCAGTTTAGCGGGAGGTATGGATACGCAGTATTTT. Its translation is CASSLAGGMDTQYF.

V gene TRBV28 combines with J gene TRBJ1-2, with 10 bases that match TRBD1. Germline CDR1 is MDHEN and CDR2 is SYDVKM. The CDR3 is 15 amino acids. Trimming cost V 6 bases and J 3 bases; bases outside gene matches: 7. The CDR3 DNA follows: TGTGCCAGCAGAAGTGCCGGGACAGGGGACTATGGCTACACCTTC. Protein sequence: CASRSAGTGDYGYTF.

Here the CDR3 reads CASSQASTGPHTF. CDR3 nucleotides: TGCGCCAGCAGCCAAGCTTCGACAGGGCCACACACCTTC. The gene calls are TRBV4-1 and TRBJ1-2; 7 bases match TRBD1. This CDR3 has 13 amino acids. Per germline, CDR1 MGHRA and CDR2 YSYEKL. V was pared by 1 base and J by 12 bases, with 8 bases of the junction left unmatched.

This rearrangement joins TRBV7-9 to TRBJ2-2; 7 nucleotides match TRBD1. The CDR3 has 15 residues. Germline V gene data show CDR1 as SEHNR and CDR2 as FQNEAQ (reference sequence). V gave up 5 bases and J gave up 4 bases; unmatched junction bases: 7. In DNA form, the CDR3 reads TGTGCCAGCAGCGCACCGGGACAGCTCACCGGGGAGCTGTTTTTT. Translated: CASSAPGQLTGELFF.

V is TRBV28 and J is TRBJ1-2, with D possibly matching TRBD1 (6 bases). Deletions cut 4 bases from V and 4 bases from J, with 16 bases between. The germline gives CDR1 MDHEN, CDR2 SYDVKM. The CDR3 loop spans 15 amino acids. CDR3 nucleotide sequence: TGTGCCAGCAGTTCCCAGGGGCTCAGGGGCTATGGCTACACCTTC. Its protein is CASSSQGLRGYGYTF.